The T cell receptor beta chain described here comes from a study of blood T cell repertoires in COVID-19. Donors in Cohort 3 counted as recovered after two negative PCRs, clearance, or symptom resolution. Some clones are missing from TCRdb's copy, which holds only in-frame ones; the method was immunoSEQ multiplex PCR. The sample consists of some 250,000 clones, 80% to 90% of them appearing once. This clone was seen only a few times. The germline CDR1 and CDR2 sequences are SGHNT and YENEEA. V shed 5 bases, J shed 3 bases, and the junction held 8 bases outside the gene matches. The CDR3 is made up of 15 amino acids.

The chain joins TRBV11-3 to TRBJ1-2; the match to TRBD1 covers 8 bases. The sample comprised PBMCs or T cells enriched from blood (not recorded which). The source is a woman between 50 and 59 years old who had recovered from COVID-19. The CDR3 coding sequence is TGTGCCAGCAGCCCCCAGACAGGGGTTGACTATGGCTACACCTTC. It specifies CASSPQTGVDYGYTF.